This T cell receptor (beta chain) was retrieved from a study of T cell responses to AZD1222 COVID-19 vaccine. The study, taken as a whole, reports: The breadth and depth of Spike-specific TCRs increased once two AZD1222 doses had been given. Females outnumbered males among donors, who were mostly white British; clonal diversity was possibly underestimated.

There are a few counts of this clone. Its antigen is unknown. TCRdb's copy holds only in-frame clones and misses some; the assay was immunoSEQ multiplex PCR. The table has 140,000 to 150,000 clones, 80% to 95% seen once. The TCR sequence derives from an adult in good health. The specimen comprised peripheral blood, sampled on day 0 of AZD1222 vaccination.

CDR3: CASTKAAGADEQYF. The CDR3 DNA reads TGTGCCAGCACCAAGGCAGCGGGAGCCGACGAGCAGTACTTC. The chain links TRBV6-5 to TRBJ2-7; 8 nucleotides match TRBD2. CDR3 size: 14 residues. CDR1 is MNHEY, CDR2 SVGAGI, per germline. V trimming: 7 bases; J trimming: 5 bases; junction bases outside the gene matches: 10.